One and the same sample provided the 30 T cell receptor beta chains below, sequenced in a study of T cell repertoires in cytomegalovirus infection. TCRdb itself ran the reads through MiXCR, one entry per CDR3 protein. The table records more than 250,000 distinct CDR3 sequences, around 15% of them present only once. The material sequenced was PBMCs. The receptors were sampled from a human donor in good health (CMV status not recorded). Some clones in this sample may be carry-over from other donors' samples.

The chain couples TRBV2 to TRBJ2-7; TRBD1 aligns across 11 bases. Germline trimming cut 2 bases from V and 4 bases from J; bases unmatched to any gene: 4. The CDR3 extends over 15 amino acids. Germline values: CDR1 SNHLY, CDR2 FYNNEI. This chain's CDR3 is CASSEYGTGGYEQYF. In DNA form, the CDR3 reads TGTGCCAGCAGTGAATATGGGACAGGGGGTTACGAGCAGTACTTC.

This clonotype was found many times. J is TRBJ2-1 and V is TRBV5-1; tentatively, D is TRBD1 (6 bases). The CDR3 totals 13 residues. The ends were cut back, 3 bases at V and 6 bases at J, with 10 bases in the middle. Per the germline V gene, CDR1 is SGHRS and CDR2 is YFSETQ. Written as DNA, the CDR3 is TGCGCCAGCAGCTCGTTGGACAGCAATGAGCAGTTCTTC. This codes for CASSSLDSNEQFF. Drawing the rest from reference TRBV5-1 and TRBJ2-1, the complete variable domain is KAGVTQTPRYLIKTRGQQVTLSCSPISGHRSVSWYQQTPGQGLQFLFEYFSETQRNKGNFPGRFSGRQFSNSRSEMNVSTLELGDSALYLCASSSLDSNEQFFGPGTRLTVL.

This clonotype was counted between two and nine times. The chain carries TRBV14 and TRBJ2-2; possibly TRBD2 for D (5 bases). V lost 7 bases to trimming and J lost 0 bases, with 18 bases between them. The CDR3 has 17 amino acids. Germline V lookup: CDR1 SGHDN, CDR2 FVKESK. The CDR3 loop is CASKSGVGRANTGELFF. The CDR3 DNA is TGTGCCAGCAAATCCGGGGTGGGTCGAGCGAACACCGGGGAGCTGTTTTTT.

The V gene is TRBV2, the J gene TRBJ2-2; D unresolved. V lost 8 bases to trimming and J lost 4 bases, with 11 bases between them. CDR3 length: 13 amino acids. Germline CDR1 SNHLY, CDR2 FYNNEI. The CDR3 DNA reads as TGTGCCAGCCTAAGGCCGCCCACCGGGGAGCTGTTTTTT. It encodes CASLRPPTGELFF.

This clonotype was recorded many times. The V call is TRBV7-3, the J call TRBJ1-1; TRBD1 might be the D (6 bases). The germline V and J ends were trimmed by 2 bases and 4 bases, with 14 bases remaining between them. Germline V gives CDR1 SGHTA, CDR2 FQGTGA. This CDR3 is 15 amino acids long. The CDR3 nucleotides read TGTGCCAGCAGCTTATCCCCAACAGGGATCACTGAAGCTTTCTTT. This translates into CASSLSPTGITEAFF.

V usage is TRBV2 and J usage is TRBJ1-3; the match to TRBD1 covers 7 bases. Looked up from germline, CDR1 is SNHLY and CDR2 is FYNNEI. This CDR3 has 15 residues. V gave up 7 bases and J gave up 4 bases; unmatched junction bases: 10. The CDR3 DNA sequence: TGTGCCAGCAAACGACAGGGTGCGGGAGGAAACACCATATATTTT. It encodes CASKRQGAGGNTIYF.

In this sample, this clonotype turned up once. The V gene is TRBV20-1, the J gene TRBJ2-5; 8 bases are shared with TRBD2. The junction had 7 bases not matched to a gene; V was cut back by 5 bases and J by 5 bases. Per the germline V gene, CDR1 is DFQATT and CDR2 is SNEGSKA (reference sequence). This CDR3 is built from 13 residues. The CDR3 DNA sequence: TGCAGTGCTGCGGGGACTAGAAGTGAGACCCAGTACTTC. Encoded protein: CSAAGTRSETQYF.

This clonotype showed up many times. The chain is built from TRBV10-3 and TRBJ1-5, with a possible D match to TRBD1 (6 bases). Germline CDR1 is ENHRY and CDR2 is SYGVKD. The CDR3 contains 15 residues. Trimming removed 6 bases from V and 0 bases from J, with 12 bases in between. The CDR3 here is CAISGTLDSNQPQHF. CDR3 DNA: TGTGCCATCAGCGGGACACTTGATAGCAATCAGCCCCAGCATTTT.

This clonotype was detected only a few times. The rearrangement joins TRBV2 to TRBJ2-5; D not resolved. The CDR3 runs 14 residues. Germline CDR1 and CDR2: SNHLY and FYNNEI. Trimming left V 5 bases short and J 5 bases short, with 15 bases between. The CDR3 DNA reads as TGTGCCAGCAGTTCAACCATCCGGCGTGAGACCCAGTACTTC. Amino acids: CASSSTIRRETQYF.

This clonotype came up many times. The chain employs TRBV7-6 and TRBJ2-5, with 14 bases matching TRBD2. CDR1 SGHVS and CDR2 FNYEAQ come from the germline V gene. This CDR3 is built from 19 residues. Unmatched junction bases numbered 15, after V lost 4 bases and J lost 5 bases. CDR3 nucleotides: TGTGCCAGCAGCTCCGCGAAACCGGGACTAGCGGGGGCTGGGGAGACCCAGTACTTC. Amino acids: CASSSAKPGLAGAGETQYF.

This clonotype was seen ten or more times. V usage is TRBV7-9 and J usage is TRBJ2-3; 8 bases map to TRBD1. Trimming took 5 bases from V and 2 from J; bases not matched to a gene: 9. Per the germline V gene, CDR1 is SEHNR and CDR2 is FQNEAQ (reference sequence). CDR3 length: 16 residues. The CDR3 here is CASSIDRGLDTDTQYF. The CDR3 DNA reads as TGTGCCAGCAGCATCGACAGGGGTTTGGACACAGATACGCAGTATTTT.

This chain joins TRBV20-1 and TRBJ2-7, with D maybe TRBD1 (7 bases). Germline V CDR1 and CDR2: DFQATT, SNEGSKA (reference sequence). CDR3 size: 15 residues. V was pared by 0 bases and J by 3 bases, with 15 bases between. The CDR3 bases are TGCAGTGCTAGAGATCCCTACAGGGGACTCTACGAGCAGTACTTC. Translated, it gives CSARDPYRGLYEQYF.

This clonotype was observed many times. CDR3 amino acids: CASSQDRDRGPTEAFF. As DNA, the CDR3 is TGCGCCAGCAGCCAAGATCGGGACAGGGGGCCCACTGAAGCTTTCTTT. The V and J genes are TRBV4-1 and TRBJ1-1, with 12 positions matching TRBD1. CDR1 MGHRA and CDR2 YSYEKL come from the germline V gene. This CDR3 spans 16 amino acids. V was clipped by 0 bases and J by 4 bases; unmatched bases: 3.

This clonotype was recorded many times. The rearrangement joins TRBV28 to TRBJ2-6; unclear D gene. This CDR3 is built from 23 residues. Germline V gene data show CDR1 as MDHEN and CDR2 as SYDVKM. Trimming stripped 5 bases from V and 0 bases from J, with 32 bases between. Written as DNA, the CDR3 is TGTGCCAGCAGTCGACCTCCCCTTTGGCCAGGTCGAAACATACTCTCTGGGGCCAACGTCCTGACTTTC. Translation gives CASSRPPLWPGRNILSGANVLTF. Full variable domain (rest looked up from reference TRBV28 and TRBJ2-6): DVKVTQSSRYLVKRTGEKVFLECVQDMDHENMFWYRQDPGLGLRLIYFSYDVKMKEKGDIPEGYSVSREKKERFSLILESASTNQTSMYLCASSRPPLWPGRNILSGANVLTFGAGSRLTVL.

The rearrangement uses TRBV29-1 and TRBJ2-5, with a tentative D call TRBD1 (5 bases). V was pared by 2 bases and J by 3 bases, with 13 bases between. Germline assignment: CDR1 SQVTM and CDR2 ANQGSEA. The CDR3 is 14 amino acids. The CDR3 sequence: CSVERLGVEETQYF. The CDR3 DNA follows: TGCAGCGTTGAACGCTTAGGGGTTGAAGAGACCCAGTACTTC.

The V gene is TRBV5-5, the J gene TRBJ2-5, with TRBD2 identical over 9 bases. CDR1 SGHKS and CDR2 YYEKEE come from the germline V gene (reference sequence). J was trimmed by 5 bases and V by 1 base; bases with no gene match: 9. The CDR3 is made up of 16 amino acids. This chain's CDR3 is CASSLIGSGSRETQYF. The CDR3 DNA reads TGTGCCAGCAGCTTGATCGGTAGCGGGAGTAGGGAGACCCAGTACTTC.

This clonotype was seen repeatedly, ten times or more. The J gene is TRBJ2-5, the V gene TRBV29-1; 14 bases map to TRBD2. The CDR3 has 15 residues. Germline V gene lookup returns CDR1 SQVTM and CDR2 ANQGSEA. The V segment lost 4 bases and the J segment 5 bases; nucleotides outside the gene matches: 6. The CDR3 region is CSVAWTSGRTETQYF. CDR3 in DNA: TGCAGCGTTGCGTGGACTAGCGGGAGGACTGAGACCCAGTACTTC.

V usage is TRBV20-1 and J usage is TRBJ2-2, with 9 bases that match TRBD1. V was pared by 6 bases and J by 5 bases, with 1 base of the junction left unmatched. Germline loops: CDR1 DFQATT, CDR2 SNEGSKA (reference sequence). CDR3 length equals 12 residues. In DNA, the CDR3 is TGCAGTGCAGGGACAGGGACCGGGGAGCTGTTTTTT. Its protein product is CSAGTGTGELFF.

This clonotype was detected a few times. This chain links TRBV29-1 with TRBJ2-1, with 12 positions matching TRBD2. The CDR3 contains 14 residues. J lost 8 bases, V lost 2 bases, and 4 bases had no gene match. Germline V gene data show CDR1 as SQVTM and CDR2 as ANQGSEA. The CDR3 DNA reads as TGCAGCGTTGAACCTCGACTAGCGGGAGATGAGCAGTTCTTC. Protein product: CSVEPRLAGDEQFF.

V usage is TRBV10-3 and J usage is TRBJ2-3; unclear D gene. Per germline, CDR1 ENHRY and CDR2 SYGVKD. Trimming shortened V by 0 bases and J by 4 bases, and 8 bases separated the two germline ends. The CDR3 is 14 residues long. CDR3 in DNA: TGTGCCATCAGTGAGTCGACAAAACCAGATACGCAGTATTTT. Its protein product is CAISESTKPDTQYF.

The sample holds a few counts of this clonotype. The CDR3 is CASSSLGLSGELFF. CDR3 nucleotides: TGTGCCAGCAGTAGCTTGGGTCTTTCCGGGGAGCTGTTTTTT. The chain combines TRBV27 with TRBJ2-2; D is ambiguous. V dropped 5 bases and J dropped 6 bases, with 13 bases sitting between them. Germline V gives CDR1 MNHEY, CDR2 SMNVEV (reference sequence). There are 14 residues in the CDR3.

The genes are TRBV27 and TRBJ2-7, with 7 bases that match TRBD1. From germline, CDR1 is MNHEY and CDR2 SMNVEV (reference sequence). This CDR3 is 15 amino acids long. J lost 3 bases, V lost 2 bases, and 7 bases had no gene match. CDR3 region: CASSLGPGGIYEQYF. The CDR3 nucleotides are TGTGCCAGCAGTTTAGGCCCAGGGGGTATCTACGAGCAGTACTTC.

The chain joins TRBV19 to TRBJ1-1; D call uncertain. CDR1 LNHDA and CDR2 SQIVND come from the germline V gene (reference sequence). The CDR3 loop spans 13 amino acids. Trimming removed 4 bases at V and 1 base at J, with 7 bases between. CDR3: CASSTSGNTEAFF. CDR3 bases: TGTGCCAGTAGTACCTCAGGGAACACTGAAGCTTTCTTT.

This sequence joins TRBV5-4 and TRBJ1-1; no clear D. Looked up from germline, CDR1 is SGHNT and CDR2 is YYREEE (reference sequence). Trimming removed 4 bases at V and 0 bases at J, with 10 bases between. The CDR3 has 14 residues. CDR3 DNA: TGTGCCAGCAGCGCCCTAGGGATGAACACTGAAGCTTTCTTT. Amino acids: CASSALGMNTEAFF.

This clonotype was seen a single time. V usage is TRBV6-1 and J usage is TRBJ2-2; D tentatively reads TRBD1 or TRBD2 (6 bases each). In germline, CDR1 is MNHNS, CDR2 SASEGT. V lost 5 bases and J 5 bases, leaving 15 bases between the germline ends. This CDR3 has 15 amino acids. CDR3 loop: CASSHGGSHTGELFF. CDR3 nucleotides: TGTGCCAGCAGTCACGGGGGCTCTCATACCGGGGAGCTGTTTTTT.

This clonotype was counted many times. The genes are TRBV7-9 and TRBJ1-4; TRBD1 is a possible D gene (6 bases). The length of the CDR3 is 17 residues. With 2 bases removed from V and 8 bases from J, the gap between germline ends came to 21 bases. Germline values: CDR1 SEHNR, CDR2 FQNEAQ (reference sequence). CDR3 bases: TGTGCCAGCAGCTTATGGACAGCATTTCCCGAAGGCGAAAAACTGTTTTTT. Protein sequence: CASSLWTAFPEGEKLFF.

In its sample, this clonotype was seen many times. Germline and junction disagree at one end, which may indicate a read error. V is TRBV2 and J is TRBJ2-6; D not resolved. The CDR3 length is 13 residues. From germline, CDR1 is SNHLY and CDR2 FYNNEI. The CDR3 reads CASTEFGANVLTF. CDR3 DNA sequence: TGTGCCAGCACTGAATTTGGGGCCAACGTCCTGACTTTC.

The CDR3 is CSAASGRATEQFF. CDR3 coding DNA: TGCAGTGCTGCGAGCGGGAGGGCCACTGAGCAGTTCTTC. The chain combines TRBV20-1 with TRBJ2-1, with TRBD2 matching 10 bases. With V trimmed by 5 bases and J by 9 bases, 7 bases remained unmatched. The CDR3 spans 13 residues. CDR1 and CDR2 from the germline V gene are DFQATT and SNEGSKA (reference sequence).

This clonotype has at least ten counts. V usage is TRBV7-2 and J usage is TRBJ2-5; D assignment may be TRBD1 or TRBD2 (5 bases each). V lost 5 bases and J 5 bases, leaving 18 bases between the germline ends. Germline V lookup: CDR1 SGHTA, CDR2 FQGNSA. This CDR3 comprises 15 residues. This CDR3 is CASSDRGRREETQYF. CDR3 nucleotide sequence: TGTGCCAGCAGCGACCGGGGCCGGAGAGAGGAGACCCAGTACTTC.

The chain recombines TRBV2 with TRBJ1-1; 8 bases align to TRBD1. CDR1 and CDR2 from the germline V gene are SNHLY and FYNNEI. This CDR3 is 13 amino acids long. The trim removed 6 bases at V and 5 bases at J, leaving 5 bases unmatched. CDR3 DNA: TGTGCCAGCAGGCAGGGGGCTTTGACTGAAGCTTTCTTT. This translates into CASRQGALTEAFF.